The entry below gives a single TCR beta chain sequence along with its context. This specimen belongs to a study of cytomegalovirus exposure and HLA in healthy donors. With 60 Vbeta and 13 Jbeta primers, the PCR was carried out. TCRdb's table, derived via immunoSEQ multiplex PCR, lists solely in-frame clones and lacks some. The table shows about 80,000 clones, with approximately 67% occurring only once. The V end lost 4 bases, the J end lost 4 bases, and 16 bases lay between the germline ends. The CDR3 totals 16 residues. The germline gives CDR1 MGHRA, CDR2 YSYEKL. The chain couples TRBV4-1 to TRBJ2-2, with TRBD2 as a possible D gene (6 bases). The sample comprised PBMCs. The sequence derives from a male donor in good health and CMV-seropositive. The CDR3 DNA reads TGCGCCAGCAGCCTTACTCCTGGGACTGGCACCGGGGAGCTGTTTTTT. Translating it yields CASSLTPGTGTGELFF.